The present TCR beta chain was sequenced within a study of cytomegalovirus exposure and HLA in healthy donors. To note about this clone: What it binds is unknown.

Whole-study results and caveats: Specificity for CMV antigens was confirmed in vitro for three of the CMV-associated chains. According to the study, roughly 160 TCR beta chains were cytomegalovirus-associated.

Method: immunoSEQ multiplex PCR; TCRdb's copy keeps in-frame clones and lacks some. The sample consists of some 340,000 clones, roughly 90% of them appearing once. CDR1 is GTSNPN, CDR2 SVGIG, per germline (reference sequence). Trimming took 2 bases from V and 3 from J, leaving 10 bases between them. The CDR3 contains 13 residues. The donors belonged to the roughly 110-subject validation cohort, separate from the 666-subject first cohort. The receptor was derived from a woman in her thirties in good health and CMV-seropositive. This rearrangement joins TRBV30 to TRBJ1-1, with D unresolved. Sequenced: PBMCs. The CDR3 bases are TGTGCCTGGAGTCTGGTAGTCTACACTGAAGCTTTCTTT. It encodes CAWSLVVYTEAFF.